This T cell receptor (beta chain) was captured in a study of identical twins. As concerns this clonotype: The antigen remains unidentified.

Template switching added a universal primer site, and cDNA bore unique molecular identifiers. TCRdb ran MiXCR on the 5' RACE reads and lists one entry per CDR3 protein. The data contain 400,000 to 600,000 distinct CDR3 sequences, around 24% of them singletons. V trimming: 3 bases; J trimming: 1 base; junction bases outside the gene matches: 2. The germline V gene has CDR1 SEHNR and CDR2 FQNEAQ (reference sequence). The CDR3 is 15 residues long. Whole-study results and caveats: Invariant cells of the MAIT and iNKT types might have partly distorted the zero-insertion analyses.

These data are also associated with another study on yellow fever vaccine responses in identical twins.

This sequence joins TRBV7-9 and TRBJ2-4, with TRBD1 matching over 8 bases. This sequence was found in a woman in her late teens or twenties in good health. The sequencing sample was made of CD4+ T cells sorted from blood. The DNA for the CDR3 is TGTGCCAGCAGCTTGGGGACAGGCGCCAAAAACATTCAGTACTTC. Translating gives CASSLGTGAKNIQYF.